This is a list of T cell receptor beta chains from one sample in a study of beta chain features in type 1 diabetes. Using immunoSEQ multiplex PCR, the repertoire was profiled, and TCRdb retains in-frame clones only, with some absent. The profile covers hundreds of thousands of clones, with 14% appearing a single time and about 0.015% taken by the ten largest. The sequenced sample consisted of naive CD4+ T cells from blood. These receptors were obtained from a man aged 25-45 years with type 1 diabetes. The CDR3 runs from the conserved cysteine through the conserved F or W.

v_call,cdr3_length,j_call,cdr3_aa
TRBV5-1,15,TRBJ2-5,CASRATGFSQETQYF
TRBV6-6,15,TRBJ2-7,CASSYRDRGVAEQYF
TRBV4-1,16,TRBJ1-5,CASSQDPNRVNQPQHF
TRBV2,14,TRBJ2-1,CASSAQGSYNEQFF
TRBV19,12,TRBJ2-7,CASSVPGYEQYF
TRBV18,17,TRBJ2-7,CASSPLAGTTTSYEQYF
TRBV4-3,14,TRBJ2-7,CASSQVTGSYEQYF
TRBV7-3,14,TRBJ2-5,CASSPQGSQETQYF
TRBV28,11,TRBJ2-7,CASSVNYEQYF
TRBV7-9,16,TRBJ2-1,CASTEGGGLSYNEQFF